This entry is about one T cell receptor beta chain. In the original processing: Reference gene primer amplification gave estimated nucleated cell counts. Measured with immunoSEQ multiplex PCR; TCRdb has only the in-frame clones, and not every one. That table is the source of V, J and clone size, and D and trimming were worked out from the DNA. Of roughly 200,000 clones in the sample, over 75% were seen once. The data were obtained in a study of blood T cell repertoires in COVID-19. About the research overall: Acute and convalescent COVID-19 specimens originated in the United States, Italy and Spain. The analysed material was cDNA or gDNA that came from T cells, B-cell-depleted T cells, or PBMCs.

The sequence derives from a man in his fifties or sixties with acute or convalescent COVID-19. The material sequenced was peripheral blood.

The CDR3 DNA sequence: TGTGCCAGCAGCCACAGCCGGGACAGGCCCCTCTATGGCTACACCTTC. Translating gives CASSHSRDRPLYGYTF. The chain links TRBV14 to TRBJ1-2; the match to TRBD1 covers 8 bases. Trimming took 3 bases from V and 4 from J; bases not matched to a gene: 10. Germline CDR1 and CDR2: SGHDN and FVKESK. This CDR3 spans 16 amino acids.